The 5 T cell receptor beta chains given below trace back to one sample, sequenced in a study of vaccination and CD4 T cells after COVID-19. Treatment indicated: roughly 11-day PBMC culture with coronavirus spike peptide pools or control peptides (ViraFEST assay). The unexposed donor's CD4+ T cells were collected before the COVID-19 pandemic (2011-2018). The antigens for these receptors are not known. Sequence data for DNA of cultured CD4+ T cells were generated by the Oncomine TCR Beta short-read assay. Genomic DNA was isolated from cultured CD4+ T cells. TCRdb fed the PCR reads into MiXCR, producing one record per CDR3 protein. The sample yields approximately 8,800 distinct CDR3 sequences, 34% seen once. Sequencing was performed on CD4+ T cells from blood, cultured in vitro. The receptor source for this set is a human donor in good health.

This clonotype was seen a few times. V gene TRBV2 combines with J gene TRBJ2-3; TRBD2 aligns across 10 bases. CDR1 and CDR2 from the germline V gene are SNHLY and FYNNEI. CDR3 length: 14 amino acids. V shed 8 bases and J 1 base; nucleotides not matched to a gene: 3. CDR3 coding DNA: TGTGCCAGCCGGACTAGCGGAGGCACAGATACGCAGTATTTT. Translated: CASRTSGGTDTQYF.

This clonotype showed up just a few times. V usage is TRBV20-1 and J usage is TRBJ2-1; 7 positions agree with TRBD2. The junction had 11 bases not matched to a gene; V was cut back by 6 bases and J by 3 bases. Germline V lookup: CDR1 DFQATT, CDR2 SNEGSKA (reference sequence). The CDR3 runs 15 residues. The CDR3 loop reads CSAIPGTKFYNEQFF. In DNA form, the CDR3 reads TGCAGTGCCATCCCCGGGACTAAATTCTACAATGAGCAGTTCTTC.

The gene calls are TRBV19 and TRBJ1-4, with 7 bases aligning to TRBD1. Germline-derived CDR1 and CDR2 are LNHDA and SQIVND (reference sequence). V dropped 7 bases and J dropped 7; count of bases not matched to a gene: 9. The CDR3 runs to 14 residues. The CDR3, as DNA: TGTGCCAGTACGGGAGGGACAGTCGGTGAAAAACTGTTTTTT. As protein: CASTGGTVGEKLFF.

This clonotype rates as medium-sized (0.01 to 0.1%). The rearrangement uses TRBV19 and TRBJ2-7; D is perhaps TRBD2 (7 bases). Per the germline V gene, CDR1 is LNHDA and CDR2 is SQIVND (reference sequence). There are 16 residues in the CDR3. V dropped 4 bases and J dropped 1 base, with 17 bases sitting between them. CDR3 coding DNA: TGTGCCAGTAGTAACCCCCCGGGGGGCGCATCCTACGAGCAGTACTTC. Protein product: CASSNPPGGASYEQYF.

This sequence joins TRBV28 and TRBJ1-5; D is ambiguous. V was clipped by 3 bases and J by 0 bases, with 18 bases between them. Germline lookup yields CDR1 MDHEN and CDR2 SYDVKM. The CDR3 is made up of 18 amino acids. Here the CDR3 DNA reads TGTGCCAGCAGTTTTCCCGGCACAGAGGGAACTAGCAATCAGCCCCAGCATTTT. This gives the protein CASSFPGTEGTSNQPQHF.